A single T cell receptor (beta chain) is shown here with its context. What it recognizes is unknown. From germline, CDR1 is MNHEY and CDR2 SMNVEV (reference sequence). The CDR3 is made up of 17 amino acids. The V and J ends lost 6 bases and 2 bases respectively, with 20 bases between them. This entry belongs to a study of blood T cells in healthy people across ages. Findings of the study overall: Across the age range, TCR beta diversity per million T cells fell in a roughly linear way.

A sample-barcoded 5' primer and a J-beta primer mix were used in a second PCR of roughly 6 to 11 cycles. Sequencing of every sample gave 2.5 million or more CDR3-containing paired-end reads. Using its own MiXCR run on the 5' RACE reads, TCRdb lists one record per CDR3 protein. The sample holds 1.4 million or so distinct CDR3 sequences, around 40% seen once. Source material: blood. This TCR was recovered from a woman aged 18-29 years in good health. The chain is built from TRBV27 and TRBJ2-1, with D possibly matching TRBD2 (7 bases). The CDR3 is CASREVTRRGPYNEQFF. DNA for the CDR3: TGTGCCAGCAGAGAAGTTACACGGCGGGGGCCCTACAATGAGCAGTTCTTC.